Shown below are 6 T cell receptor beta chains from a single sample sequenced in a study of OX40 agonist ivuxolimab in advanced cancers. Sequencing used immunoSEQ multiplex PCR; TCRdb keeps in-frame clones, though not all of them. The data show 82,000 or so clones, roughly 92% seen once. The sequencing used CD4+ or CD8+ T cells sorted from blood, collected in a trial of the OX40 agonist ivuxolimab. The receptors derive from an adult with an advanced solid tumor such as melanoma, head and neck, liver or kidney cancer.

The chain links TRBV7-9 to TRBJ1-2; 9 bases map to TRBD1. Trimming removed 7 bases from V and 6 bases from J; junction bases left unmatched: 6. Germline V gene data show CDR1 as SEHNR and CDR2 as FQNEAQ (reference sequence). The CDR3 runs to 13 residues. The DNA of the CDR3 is TGTGCCAGCAACTCACAGGGGGCACATGGCTACACCTTC. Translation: CASNSQGAHGYTF.

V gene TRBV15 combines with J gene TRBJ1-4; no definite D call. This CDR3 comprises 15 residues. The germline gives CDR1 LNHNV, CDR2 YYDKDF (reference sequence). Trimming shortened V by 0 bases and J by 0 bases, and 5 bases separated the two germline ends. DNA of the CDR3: TGTGCCACCAGCAGAGAGGCAGCAACTAATGAAAAACTGTTTTTT. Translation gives CATSREAATNEKLFF.

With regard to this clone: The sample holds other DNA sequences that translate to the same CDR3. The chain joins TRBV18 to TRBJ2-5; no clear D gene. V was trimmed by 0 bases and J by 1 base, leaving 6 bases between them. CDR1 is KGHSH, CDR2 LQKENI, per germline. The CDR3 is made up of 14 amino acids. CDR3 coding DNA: TGTGCCAGCTCACCACCGAACACCCAAGAGACCCAGTACTTC. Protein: CASSPPNTQETQYF.

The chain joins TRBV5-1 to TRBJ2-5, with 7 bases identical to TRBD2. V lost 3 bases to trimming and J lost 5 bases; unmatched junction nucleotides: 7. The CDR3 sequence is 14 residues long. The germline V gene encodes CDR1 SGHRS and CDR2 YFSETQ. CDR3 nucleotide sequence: TGCGCCAGCAGCTGGGGTGGCGGGAGTGAGACCCAGTACTTC. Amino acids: CASSWGGGSETQYF.

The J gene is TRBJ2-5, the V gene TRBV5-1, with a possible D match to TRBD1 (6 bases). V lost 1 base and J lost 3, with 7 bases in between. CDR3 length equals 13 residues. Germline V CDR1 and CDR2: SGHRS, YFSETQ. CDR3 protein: CASSLTGKETQYF. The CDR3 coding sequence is TGCGCCAGCAGCTTGACAGGGAAAGAGACCCAGTACTTC.

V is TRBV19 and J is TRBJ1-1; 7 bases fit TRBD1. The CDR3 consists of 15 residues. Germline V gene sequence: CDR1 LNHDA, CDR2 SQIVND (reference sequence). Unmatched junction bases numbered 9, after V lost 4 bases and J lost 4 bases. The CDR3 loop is CASSTRQGLSTEAFF. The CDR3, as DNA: TGTGCCAGTAGTACTCGACAGGGCTTGAGCACTGAAGCTTTCTTT.